Each of the 23 T cell receptor beta chains below was sequenced from the same sample in a study of Ad26.COV2.S vaccination and SARS-CoV-2 variants listed by TCRdb under 2021. The receptor library was made with the immunoSEQ multiplex PCR assay. TCRdb holds this immuneACCESS table with in-frame rearrangements only. Some clones are missing; in checked studies, unresolved V genes explain under half, and the rest has no known cause. The sample yields hundreds of thousands of clones; 89% were counted once. The top ten clonotypes cover about 1.5% of the sample. Read against the paper, the sample's treatment or condition label means: around 19 received Ad26.COV2.S at low or high dose, single or two shots; roughly five received placebo; per-sample allocation not given. For vaccine and placebo recipients, repertoires were sequenced using samples collected on day 63 after the first injection. This material consisted of peripheral blood, taken in a trial of Ad26.COV2.S vaccine versus placebo. The receptors shown here come from a person aged 18-65 years who received the Ad26.COV2.S COVID-19 vaccine or a placebo.

The CDR3 protein is CASSVAGLANSYNEQFF. The CDR3 region has the DNA TGTGCCAGCAGCGTAGCGGGGCTAGCAAACTCCTACAATGAGCAGTTCTTC. The rearrangement uses TRBV9 and TRBJ2-1, with D tentatively TRBD1 or TRBD2 (5 bases each). Trimming took 0 bases from V and 0 from J, leaving 13 bases between them. The CDR3 runs 17 residues. Per the germline V gene, CDR1 is SGDLS and CDR2 is YYNGEE.

The genes are TRBV21-1 and TRBJ2-2; TRBD1 is the table's D call and was not checked against the DNA. TRBV21-1 constitutes a pseudogene. The CDR3 length is 14 residues. The CDR3 bases are TGTGCCAGCAGCCACGCAGGGGACACCGGGGAGCTGTTTTTT. This sequence encodes CASSHAGDTGELFF.

The genes are TRBV5-6 and TRBJ2-2; 7 bases are a match to TRBD2. The germline V gene has CDR1 SGHDT and CDR2 YYEEEE. The CDR3 extends over 14 amino acids. Trimming took 2 bases from V and 6 from J; bases not matched to a gene: 4. The CDR3 DNA sequence: TGTGCCAGCAGCTTTCTCGGGGGGTCCGGGGAGCTGTTTTTT. It yields the protein CASSFLGGSGELFF.

The chain combines TRBV25-1 with TRBJ1-5; D is uncertain. Per germline, CDR1 MGHDK and CDR2 SYGVNS. CDR3 length: 13 residues. Trimming stripped 2 bases from V and 1 base from J, with 3 bases between. In nucleotides, the CDR3 is TGTGCCAGCAGTGAACGGAGCAATCAGCCCCAGCATTTT. Encoded protein: CASSERSNQPQHF.

In its sample, this clone was seen once. V and J are TRBV29-1 and TRBJ2-5; 7 nucleotides agree with TRBD2. The CDR3 consists of 15 residues. The V and J ends lost 7 bases and 2 bases, in that order; junction bases with no gene match: 13. The V gene's germline CDR1 is SQVTM and CDR2 ANQGSEA. The CDR3 sequence is CSGQSGTVPQETQYF. The DNA of the CDR3 is TGCAGCGGTCAAAGCGGGACGGTTCCGCAAGAGACCCAGTACTTC.

This clone was seen once. The J gene is TRBJ1-5, the V gene TRBV6-2 or TRBV6-3, with 8 bases aligning to TRBD1. The CDR3 length is 17 residues. Trimming took 6 bases from V and 7 from J; bases not matched to a gene: 17. CDR1 MNHEY and CDR2 SVGEGT come from the germline V gene. CDR3 in amino acids: CASSVGQGYPAGQPQHF. CDR3 bases: TGTGCCAGCAGCGTAGGACAGGGTTATCCCGCCGGGCAGCCCCAGCATTTT.

J is TRBJ2-5 and V is TRBV5-1; 8 bases fit TRBD1. The ends lost 5 bases at V and 2 bases at J; junction bases unmatched: 8. CDR3 length equals 15 residues. Germline V CDR1 and CDR2: SGHRS, YFSETQ. The CDR3 DNA reads TGCGCCAGCAGTCTGAAACAGGGGGGTCAAGAGACCCAGTACTTC. As protein: CASSLKQGGQETQYF.

The V gene is TRBV7-2, the J gene TRBJ2-2, with D perhaps assigned TRBD1 or TRBD2 (6 bases each). Between the trimmed V and J ends, which lost 2 bases and 7 bases, there was a span of 14 bases. The CDR3 is 15 amino acids. Germline loops: CDR1 SGHTA, CDR2 FQGNSA. In DNA form, the CDR3 reads TGTGCCAGCAGCTTAAATTCGGGGGCCAACGGGGAGCTGTTTTTT. Encoded protein: CASSLNSGANGELFF.

The rearrangement links TRBV11-3 to TRBJ1-5, with a weak D call TRBD1 (6 bases). The CDR3 contains 18 residues. V shed 9 bases and J shed 5 bases, with 29 bases lying between them. Germline CDR1 and CDR2: SGHNT and YENEEA. CDR3 coding DNA: TGTGCCAGTCCATACCCGACAGGCGGTTTCTCCCCCTATCAGCCCCAGCATTTT. Translation gives CASPYPTGGFSPYQPQHF.

The chain is built from TRBV7-2 and TRBJ1-4; possibly TRBD1 for D (6 bases). CDR3 length: 14 residues. Trimming took off 3 bases at V and 12 bases at J, with 17 bases between the two ends. Germline assignment: CDR1 SGHTA and CDR2 FQGNSA. The CDR3 region is CASSLEGVGIQLFF. Here the CDR3 DNA reads TGTGCCAGCAGCTTGGAGGGGGTGGGTATTCAACTGTTTTTT.

CDR3 sequence (DNA): TGTGCCAGCAGCTGGGACGGGACAACAAAGAATCAGCCCCAGCATTTT. Residues: CASSWDGTTKNQPQHF. The gene calls are TRBV7-2 and TRBJ1-5; D is perhaps TRBD1 (6 bases). Germline assignment: CDR1 SGHTA and CDR2 FQGNSA. There are 16 residues in the CDR3. V was shortened by 4 bases and J by 4 bases, with 17 bases between the two germline ends.

J is TRBJ2-6 and V is TRBV19; 8 positions match TRBD1. Germline V gene sequence: CDR1 LNHDA, CDR2 SQIVND (reference sequence). Trimming took 7 bases from V and 0 from J; bases not matched to a gene: 11. The CDR3 length is 18 residues. The CDR3 DNA reads TGTGCCAGTACCTCATTAGGGGACAGGAGCTCTGGGGCCAACGTCCTGACTTTC. Amino acid sequence: CASTSLGDRSSGANVLTF.

This clone is a singleton in its sample. The CDR3 DNA sequence: TGTGCCAGCAGCTTATGGCAGAGAGAGACCCAGTACTTC. This codes for CASSLWQRETQYF. The rearrangement links TRBV7-9 to TRBJ2-5, with D uncertain. This CDR3 is built from 13 residues. Germline CDR1 is SEHNR and CDR2 is FQNEAQ (reference sequence). V was shortened by 2 bases and J by 4 bases, with 8 bases between the two germline ends.

The J gene is TRBJ1-2, the V gene TRBV6-1; no definite D call. The CDR3 is made up of 14 amino acids. The V and J ends lost 3 bases and 1 base respectively, with 9 bases between them. The germline V gene encodes CDR1 MNHNS and CDR2 SASEGT. Here the CDR3 DNA reads TGTGCCAGCAGTGAGGCCCTGATTAACTATGGCTACACCTTC. This gives the protein CASSEALINYGYTF.

This clone was counted a few times. V usage is TRBV5-8 and J usage is TRBJ1-5; 8 nucleotides agree with TRBD1. The CDR3 has 15 amino acids. Looked up from germline, CDR1 is SGHTS and CDR2 is YDEGEE. V trimming: 4 bases; J trimming: 7 bases; junction bases outside the gene matches: 10. CDR3 protein: CASSPRTGGRQPQHF. In DNA form, the CDR3 reads TGTGCCAGCAGCCCCCGAACAGGGGGGAGGCAGCCCCAGCATTTT.

At least ten counts were recorded for this clone. Other DNA variants within this sample encode the same CDR3. This rearrangement joins TRBV4-2 to TRBJ1-2; 8 positions agree with TRBD1. Germline V gene sequence: CDR1 LGHNA, CDR2 YNFKEQ. The V gene end was trimmed by 4 bases and the J gene end by 1 base; junction bases not matched to a gene: 5. The CDR3 is 15 residues long. CDR3 protein: CASSRGQGGNYGYTF. The DNA of the CDR3 is TGTGCCAGCAGCCGAGGACAGGGAGGTAACTATGGCTACACCTTC.

Details on this clone: Other nucleotide sequences from this sample produce the same CDR3. The chain has TRBV6-1 and TRBJ1-1, with D perhaps TRBD1 (6 bases). Trimming left V 2 bases short and J 0 bases short, with 10 bases between. The CDR3 extends over 15 amino acids. Germline CDR1 is MNHNS and CDR2 is SASEGT. CDR3 DNA sequence: TGTGCCAGCAGTGAATTTGGGGGGCTGAACACTGAAGCTTTCTTT. Its protein product is CASSEFGGLNTEAFF.

The CDR3 is CAWVAGGSNEQFF. The CDR3 DNA follows: TGTGCCTGGGTAGCGGGAGGGTCCAATGAGCAGTTCTTC. The chain couples TRBV30 to TRBJ2-1, with TRBD2 identical over 11 bases. Germline V gives CDR1 GTSNPN, CDR2 SVGIG (reference sequence). The ends lost 5 bases at V and 6 bases at J; junction bases unmatched: 3. CDR3 length: 13 amino acids. The full variable domain, with the rest looked up from reference TRBV30 and TRBJ2-1, is SQTIHQWPATLVQPVGSPLSLECTVEGTSNPNLYWYRQAAGRGLQLLFYSVGIGQISSEVPQNLSASRPQDRQFILSSKKLLLSDSGFYLCAWVAGGSNEQFFGPGTRLTVL.

The rearrangement uses TRBV18 and TRBJ1-2; D unclear. This CDR3 is built from 15 residues. Trimming removed 2 bases at V and 1 base at J, with 11 bases between. The germline V gene encodes CDR1 KGHSH and CDR2 LQKENI. This CDR3 is CASSPAATDNYGYTF. The CDR3 bases are TGTGCCAGCTCACCAGCAGCCACTGATAACTATGGCTACACCTTC.

In its sample, this clone was seen once. The rearrangement links TRBV6-5 to TRBJ1-1; TRBD1 is a possible D gene (6 bases). Germline CDR1 reads MNHEY; CDR2 reads SVGAGI. Trimming removed 2 bases from V and 5 bases from J, with 9 bases in between. The CDR3 length is 13 residues. The CDR3 coding sequence is TGTGCCAGCAGTTACAACAGGGTAACTGAAGCTTTCTTT. Residues: CASSYNRVTEAFF.

The chain employs TRBV7-2 and TRBJ1-1; TRBD1 aligns across 8 bases. This CDR3 has 14 residues. Germline V gives CDR1 SGHTA, CDR2 FQGNSA. The trim removed 3 bases at V and 5 bases at J, leaving 5 bases unmatched. This CDR3 reads CASSFSGGWTEAFF. DNA for the CDR3: TGTGCCAGCAGCTTCTCAGGGGGCTGGACTGAAGCTTTCTTT.

The table lists this clone with a count of one. V and J are TRBV15 and TRBJ2-1, with TRBD2 matching over 7 bases. The trim removed 5 bases at V and 1 base at J, leaving 5 bases unmatched. Looked up from germline, CDR1 is LNHNV and CDR2 is YYDKDF (reference sequence). The CDR3 contains 15 residues. The CDR3 is CATSWTSGSYNEQFF. In DNA, the CDR3 is TGTGCCACCAGCTGGACTAGTGGGTCCTACAATGAGCAGTTCTTC.

The chain joins TRBV7-2 to TRBJ2-5; D is undetermined. With 6 bases removed from V and 3 bases from J, the gap between germline ends came to 14 bases. Germline V gives CDR1 SGHTA, CDR2 FQGNSA. The CDR3 totals 14 residues. CDR3: CASRTRRAEETQYF. The CDR3 nucleotides are TGTGCCAGCAGGACCCGTCGAGCTGAAGAGACCCAGTACTTC.